These 13 T cell receptor beta chains came from one sample sequenced in a study of T cells in narcolepsy. Sequencing used immunoSEQ multiplex PCR; TCRdb keeps in-frame clones, though not all of them. The table records under 35,000 clones, around 86% of them present only once. The source material was memory (CD45RA-) CD4+ T cells from blood. The receptors here all came from a human donor in good health.

The chain combines TRBV19 with TRBJ1-1, with D possibly being TRBD1 (5 bases). CDR3 length: 14 amino acids. V lost 1 base, J lost 1 base, and 7 bases lay in between. Germline values: CDR1 LNHDA, CDR2 SQIVND (reference sequence). The CDR3 coding sequence is TGTGCCAGTAGTATAGCAGGACAGAACACTGAAGCTTTCTTT. Translated, it gives CASSIAGQNTEAFF.

The chain couples TRBV6-5 to TRBJ1-2; a possible D gene is TRBD1 (6 bases). The CDR3 is made up of 15 amino acids. The V gene lost 5 bases and the J gene lost 5 bases, with 18 bases spanning the gap. CDR1 is MNHEY and CDR2 is SVGAGI in the germline V gene. The CDR3 nucleotides read TGTGCCAGCAGTCCCCCCCAGGGACAAGAATATGGCTACACCTTC. It is translated as CASSPPQGQEYGYTF.

J is TRBJ1-3 and V is TRBV13; D not certain. The length of the CDR3 is 14 residues. Germline CDR1 is PRHDT and CDR2 is FYEKMQ (reference sequence). Deletions cut 6 bases from V and 0 bases from J, with 9 bases between. CDR3 in amino acids: CASSPTVSGNTIYF. The CDR3 coding sequence is TGTGCCAGCAGTCCAACAGTCTCTGGAAACACCATATATTTT.

The rearrangement links TRBV6-5 to TRBJ1-1, with 8 nucleotides matching TRBD1. There are 13 residues in the CDR3. J gave up 0 bases and V 6 bases, and 0 bases lay outside the gene matches. The germline V gene has CDR1 MNHEY and CDR2 SVGAGI. The CDR3 region has the DNA TGTGCCAGCAGGGACAGGGTGAACACTGAAGCTTTCTTT. Translation: CASRDRVNTEAFF.

The V call is TRBV6-6, the J call TRBJ1-6; the D gene is possibly TRBD1 (5 bases). The CDR3 sequence is 16 residues long. The germline gives CDR1 MNHNY, CDR2 SVGAGI (reference sequence). V lost 4 bases and J lost 7, with 17 bases in between. CDR3 DNA sequence: TGTGCCAGCAGTTTCCCCCTCGGGGGATACAATTCACCCCTCCACTTT. Amino acid sequence: CASSFPLGGYNSPLHF.

The chain joins TRBV15 to TRBJ2-5; D is unresolved. Per germline, CDR1 LNHNV and CDR2 YYDKDF (reference sequence). V gave up 5 bases and J gave up 3 bases, with 10 bases separating them. This CDR3 has 13 residues. CDR3 in DNA: TGTGCCACCAGCGGCCGGGCCGAAGAGACCCAGTACTTC. It encodes CATSGRAEETQYF.

This clone was observed once. This rearrangement joins TRBV19 to TRBJ1-5; D call uncertain. The germline gives CDR1 LNHDA, CDR2 SQIVND (reference sequence). V was clipped by 2 bases and J by 5 bases, with 10 bases between them. The CDR3 runs 14 residues. CDR3 nucleotides: TGTGCCAGTAGTATAATGGGGTTCGATCAGCCCCAGCATTTT. It encodes CASSIMGFDQPQHF.

This chain links TRBV5-1 with TRBJ2-5, with D uncertain. V lost 4 bases, J lost 1 base, and 8 bases lay in between. The CDR3 is 13 amino acids. The germline V gene has CDR1 SGHRS and CDR2 YFSETQ. CDR3 in DNA: TGCGCCAGCAGCCCGGACGTCCAAGAGACCCAGTACTTC. The encoded protein is CASSPDVQETQYF.

This chain uses TRBV5-8 with TRBJ2-2; perhaps TRBD1 as D (6 bases). The CDR3 covers 15 residues. Germline-derived CDR1 and CDR2 are SGHTS and YDEGEE. The V end was cut by 3 bases, the J end by 1 base, with 10 bases between. In DNA form, the CDR3 reads TGTGCCAGCAGCTACAGGGTGAAGAACACCGGGGAGCTGTTTTTT. Translated: CASSYRVKNTGELFF.

The V and J genes are TRBV2 and TRBJ2-5; D is undetermined. The CDR3 has 16 amino acids. Germline V gene data show CDR1 as SNHLY and CDR2 as FYNNEI. With 7 bases removed from V and 2 bases from J, the gap between germline ends came to 20 bases. Written as DNA, the CDR3 is TGTGCCAGCACGGTCGAAATAAGGGTGTCTCAAGAGACCCAGTACTTC. It encodes CASTVEIRVSQETQYF.

This chain uses TRBV7-2 with TRBJ2-2; tentative D call: TRBD2 (5 bases). Looked up from germline, CDR1 is SGHTA and CDR2 is FQGNSA. There are 16 residues in the CDR3. V lost 3 bases to trimming and J lost 9 bases, with 20 bases between them. The CDR3 DNA follows: TGTGCCAGCAGCTTCGGACTCCCCCAAAATGGTCGGGAGCTGTTTTTT. Protein: CASSFGLPQNGRELFF.

The rearrangement links TRBV7-2 to TRBJ1-5, with 7 bases matching TRBD1. CDR1 and CDR2 (germline): SGHTA, FQGNSA. The CDR3 has 14 amino acids. The ends lost 5 bases at V and 6 bases at J; junction bases unmatched: 7. The CDR3 loop reads CASSPSGGGQPQHF. CDR3 sequence (DNA): TGTGCCAGCAGCCCATCAGGGGGAGGTCAGCCCCAGCATTTT.

The chain joins TRBV7-9 to TRBJ2-7, with 9 bases aligning to TRBD1. The length of the CDR3 is 13 residues. Looked up from germline, CDR1 is SEHNR and CDR2 is FQNEAQ (reference sequence). V gave up 4 bases and J gave up 5 bases; unmatched junction bases: 3. The CDR3 sequence is CASSYGTGNEQYV. As DNA, the CDR3 is TGTGCCAGCAGCTACGGGACAGGGAACGAGCAGTACGTC.